These 5 T cell receptor beta chains were all obtained from the same sample, sequenced in a study of monozygotic twins with inflammatory bowel disease. TCRdb reprocessed the 5' RACE reads and reports one entry per CDR3 protein, with no DNA. The data include about 450,000 distinct CDR3 sequences; the top ten clones carry about 2.3%. Sample: blood. The receptors stem from a human donor with ulcerative colitis or Crohn's disease, or a healthy co-twin of an affected twin (not recorded which).

The chain combines TRBV12-3 or TRBV12-4 with TRBJ2-5; TCRdb gives TRBD2 as the D gene, but with no DNA this cannot be confirmed. The CDR3 extends over 14 amino acids. This CDR3 reads CASSPTSGSETQYF.

V and J are TRBV7-6 and TRBJ1-2; absent DNA, TCRdb's TRBD1 call cannot be checked. Germline V gene lookup returns CDR1 SGHVS and CDR2 FNYEAQ. The CDR3 covers 14 residues. CDR3: CASSPGQGTYGYTF.

The gene calls are TRBV20-1 and TRBJ2-7. CDR3 size: 13 residues. Germline CDR1 is DFQATT and CDR2 is SNEGSKA (reference sequence). The CDR3 loop is CSASDITTYEQYF.

The chain combines TRBV3-1 with TRBJ1-1; TCRdb's D call, TRBD1, is unchecked because there is no DNA. CDR3 length equals 14 residues. Germline CDR1 LGHDT, CDR2 YNNKEL (reference sequence). The CDR3: CASSQEFQGLEAFF.

CDR3 in amino acids: CSAGPRRREGREQYF. The J gene is TRBJ2-7, the V gene TRBV20-1; TCRdb's D call, TRBD2, is unchecked because there is no DNA. The germline V gene has CDR1 DFQATT and CDR2 SNEGSKA (reference sequence). CDR3 length equals 15 residues.